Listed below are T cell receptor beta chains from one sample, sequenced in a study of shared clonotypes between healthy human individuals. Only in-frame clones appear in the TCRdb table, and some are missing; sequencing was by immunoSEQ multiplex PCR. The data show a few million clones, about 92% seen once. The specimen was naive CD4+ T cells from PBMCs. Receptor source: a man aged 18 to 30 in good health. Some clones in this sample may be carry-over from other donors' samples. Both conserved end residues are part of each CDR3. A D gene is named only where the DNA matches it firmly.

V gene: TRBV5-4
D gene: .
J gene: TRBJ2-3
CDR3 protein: CASSGSETDTQYF

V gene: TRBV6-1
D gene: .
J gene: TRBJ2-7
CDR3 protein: CASSYGWEQYF

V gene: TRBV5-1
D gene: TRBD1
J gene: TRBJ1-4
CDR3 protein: CASRVGQNEKLFF

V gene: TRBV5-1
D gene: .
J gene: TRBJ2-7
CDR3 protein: CASSLAPRGGEQYF

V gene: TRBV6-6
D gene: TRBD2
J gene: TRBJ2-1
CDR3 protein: CASSRDYNNEQFF

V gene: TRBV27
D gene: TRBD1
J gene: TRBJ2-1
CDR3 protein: CASSSGQGSYNEQFF

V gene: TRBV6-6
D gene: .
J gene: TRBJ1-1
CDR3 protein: CASSYSIVLNTEAFF

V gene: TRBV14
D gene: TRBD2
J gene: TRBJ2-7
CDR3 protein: CASSNPGLAGVEQYF

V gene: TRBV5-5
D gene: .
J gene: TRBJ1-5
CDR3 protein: CASSFGAVRNQPQHF

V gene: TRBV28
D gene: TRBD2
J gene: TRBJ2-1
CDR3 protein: CATHSASGSSYNEQFF

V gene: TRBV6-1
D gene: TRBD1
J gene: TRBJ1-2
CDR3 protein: CASSEFGQGTYGYTF

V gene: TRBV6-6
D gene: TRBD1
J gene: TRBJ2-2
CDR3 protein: CASSPGTGISTGELFF

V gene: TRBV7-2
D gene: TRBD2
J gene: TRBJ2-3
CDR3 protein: CASSPSGSTADTQYF

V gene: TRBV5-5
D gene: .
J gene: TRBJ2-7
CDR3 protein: CASQQAYEQYF

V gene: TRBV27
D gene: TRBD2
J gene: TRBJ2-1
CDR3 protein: CASTAGTSGSWGSYNEQFF

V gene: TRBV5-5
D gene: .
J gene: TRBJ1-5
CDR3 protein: CASSLGQNYQPQHF

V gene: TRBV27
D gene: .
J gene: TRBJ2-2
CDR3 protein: CASSSTLTSSVFWELFF

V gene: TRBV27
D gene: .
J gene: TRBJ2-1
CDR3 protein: CASGKGGSYNEQFF

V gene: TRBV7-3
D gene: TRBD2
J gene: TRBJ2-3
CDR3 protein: CASSLFGLAGEDTQYF

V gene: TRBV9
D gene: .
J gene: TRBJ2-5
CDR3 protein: CASSIMERGGDQYF

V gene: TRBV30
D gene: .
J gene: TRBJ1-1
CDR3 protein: CAWSVQTQAFF

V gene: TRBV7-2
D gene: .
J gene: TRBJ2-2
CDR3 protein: CASSLVILGELFF

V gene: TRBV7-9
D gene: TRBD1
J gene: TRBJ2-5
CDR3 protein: CASSLWAGGSETQYF

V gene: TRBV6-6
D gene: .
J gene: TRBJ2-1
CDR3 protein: CASSSNRGRDNEQFF

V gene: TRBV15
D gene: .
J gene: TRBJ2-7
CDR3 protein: CATSREGGGSSYEQYF

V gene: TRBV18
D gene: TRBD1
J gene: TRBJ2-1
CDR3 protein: CASSSGQGAYNEQFF

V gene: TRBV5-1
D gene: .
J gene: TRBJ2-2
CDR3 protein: CASSLDASNTGELFF

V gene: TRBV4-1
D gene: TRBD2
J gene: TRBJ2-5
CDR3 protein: CASSQGQLRPGLADFQETQYF

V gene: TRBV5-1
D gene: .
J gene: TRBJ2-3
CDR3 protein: CASSLGAGALGTDTQYF

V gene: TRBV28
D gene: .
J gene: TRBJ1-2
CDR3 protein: CASIPLGQGFYGYTF

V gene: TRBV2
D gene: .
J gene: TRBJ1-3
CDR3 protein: CASSETRGNTIYF

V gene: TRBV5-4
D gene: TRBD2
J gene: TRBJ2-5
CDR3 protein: CASSSSSGSKETQYF

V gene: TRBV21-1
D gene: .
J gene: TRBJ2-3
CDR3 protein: CASSKDSGRTDTQYF

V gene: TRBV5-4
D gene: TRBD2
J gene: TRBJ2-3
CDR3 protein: CASKGSGSADTQYF

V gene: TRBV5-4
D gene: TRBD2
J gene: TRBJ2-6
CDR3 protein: CASSLGGSGMSSGANVLTF

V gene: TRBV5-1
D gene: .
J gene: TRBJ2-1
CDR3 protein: CASSPPLAGNNEQFF

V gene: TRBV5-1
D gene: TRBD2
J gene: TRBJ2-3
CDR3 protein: CASSPGLAVSTDTQYF

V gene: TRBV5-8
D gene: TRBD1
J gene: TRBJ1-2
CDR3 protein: CASSLNTRDSHNYGYTF

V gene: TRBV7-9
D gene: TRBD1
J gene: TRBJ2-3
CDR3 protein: CASSLRGQATDTQYF

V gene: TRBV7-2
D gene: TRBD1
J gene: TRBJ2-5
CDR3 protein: CASSSRTGTQETQYF

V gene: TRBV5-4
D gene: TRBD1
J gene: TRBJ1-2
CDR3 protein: CASSLAGGSGNYGYTF

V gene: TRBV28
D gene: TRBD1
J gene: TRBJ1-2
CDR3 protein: CASSTGQPGNYGYTF

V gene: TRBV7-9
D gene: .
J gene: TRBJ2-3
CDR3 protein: CASSLVTGRTDTQYF

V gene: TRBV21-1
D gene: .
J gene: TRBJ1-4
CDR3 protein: CASSKWISALFF

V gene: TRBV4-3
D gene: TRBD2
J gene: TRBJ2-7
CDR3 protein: CASSQVLATPYEQYF

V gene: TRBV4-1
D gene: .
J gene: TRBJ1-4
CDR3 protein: CASSQLGQNEKLFF

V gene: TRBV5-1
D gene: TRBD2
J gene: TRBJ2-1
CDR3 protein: CASSSRLATSAEQFF

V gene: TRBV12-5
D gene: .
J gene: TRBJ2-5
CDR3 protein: CASGTGRQETQYF

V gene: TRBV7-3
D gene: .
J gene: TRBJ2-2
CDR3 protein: CASSPKPGVATGELFF

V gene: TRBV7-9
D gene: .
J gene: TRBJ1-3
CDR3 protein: CASSLRTPNSGNTIYF

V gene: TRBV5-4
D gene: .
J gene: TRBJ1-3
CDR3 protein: CASSPTLSSGNTIYF

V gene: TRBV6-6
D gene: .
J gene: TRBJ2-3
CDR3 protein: CASSPSGTSMADTQYF

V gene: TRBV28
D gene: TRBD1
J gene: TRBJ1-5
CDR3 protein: CASSYTPGTGYYNQPQHF

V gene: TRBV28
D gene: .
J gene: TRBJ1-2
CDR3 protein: CASSLRDMVYGYTF

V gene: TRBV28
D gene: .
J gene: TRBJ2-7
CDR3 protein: CASSLISEQYF

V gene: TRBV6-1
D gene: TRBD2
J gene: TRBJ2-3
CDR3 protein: CASSELAGAGTQYF

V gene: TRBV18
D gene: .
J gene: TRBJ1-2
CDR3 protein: CASSLRDGYGYTF

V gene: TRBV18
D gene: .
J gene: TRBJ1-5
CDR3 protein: CASSPMESNQPQHF